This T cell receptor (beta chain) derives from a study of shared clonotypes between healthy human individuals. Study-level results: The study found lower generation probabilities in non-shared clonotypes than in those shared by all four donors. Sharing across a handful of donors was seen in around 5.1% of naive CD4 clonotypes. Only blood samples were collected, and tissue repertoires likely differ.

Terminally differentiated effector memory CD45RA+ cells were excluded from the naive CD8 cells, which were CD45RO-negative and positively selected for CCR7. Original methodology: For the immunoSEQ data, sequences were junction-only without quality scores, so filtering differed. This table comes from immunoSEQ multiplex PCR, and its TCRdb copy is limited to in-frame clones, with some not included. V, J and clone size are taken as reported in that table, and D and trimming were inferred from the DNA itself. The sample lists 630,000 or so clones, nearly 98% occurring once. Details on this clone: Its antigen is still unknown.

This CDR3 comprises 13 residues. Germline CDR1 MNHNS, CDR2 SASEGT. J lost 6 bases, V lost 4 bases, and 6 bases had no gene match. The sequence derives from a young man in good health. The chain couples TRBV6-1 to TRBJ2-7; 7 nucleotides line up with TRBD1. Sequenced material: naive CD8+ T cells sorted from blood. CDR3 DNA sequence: TGTGCCAGCAGTGCGCACAGGGGTTCCGAGCAGTACTTC. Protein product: CASSAHRGSEQYF.